The next 8 T cell receptor beta chains were all read from a single sample in a study of STAT5B mutations in CD4+ large granular lymphocyte leukemia. Sequenced by immunoSEQ multiplex PCR; TCRdb stores in-frame clones only, minus some. This table holds approximately 35,000 clones, more than 60% found once. Material for sequencing was CD4+ T cells from blood buffy coats. The receptors here all came from a human donor in good health.

This chain uses TRBV4-1 with TRBJ1-4; maybe TRBD1 (6 bases). V dropped 0 bases and J dropped 0 bases, with 11 bases sitting between them. Germline loops: CDR1 MGHRA, CDR2 YSYEKL. This CDR3 has 17 residues. As DNA, the CDR3 is TGCGCCAGCAGCCAAGATAGGGCAGGGGCAACTAATGAAAAACTGTTTTTT. It translates to CASSQDRAGATNEKLFF.

The chain combines TRBV5-1 with TRBJ2-4, with 10 bases aligning to TRBD2. CDR1 is SGHRS and CDR2 is YFSETQ in the germline V gene. The V and J ends lost 0 bases and 3 bases, in that order; junction bases with no gene match: 15. The CDR3 has 20 residues. The DNA for the CDR3 is TGCGCCAGCAGCTTGGTGGCTAGCGGGGGTATACATCGGGGCAAAAACATTCAGTACTTC. This sequence encodes CASSLVASGGIHRGKNIQYF. The full variable domain, completed using reference TRBV5-1 and TRBJ2-4, is KAGVTQTPRYLIKTRGQQVTLSCSPISGHRSVSWYQQTPGQGLQFLFEYFSETQRNKGNFPGRFSGRQFSNSRSEMNVSTLELGDSALYLCASSLVASGGIHRGKNIQYFGAGTRLSVL.

The genes are TRBV15 and TRBJ2-4; weak D call: TRBD2 (5 bases). Trimming stripped 0 bases from V and 0 bases from J, with 9 bases between. Germline V gives CDR1 LNHNV, CDR2 YYDKDF (reference sequence). This CDR3 contains 16 residues. The CDR3 here is CATSRDEGTAKNIQYF. The CDR3 DNA is TGTGCCACCAGCAGAGACGAGGGAACAGCCAAAAACATTCAGTACTTC. Using reference TRBV15 and TRBJ2-4 for the parts outside the CDR3, the full variable domain is DAMVIQNPRYQVTQFGKPVTLSCSQTLNHNVMYWYQQKSSQAPKLLFHYYDKDFNNEADTPDNFQSRRPNTSFCFLDIRSPGLGDTAMYLCATSRDEGTAKNIQYFGAGTRLSVL.

The CDR3: CASSLGVDRRTEAFF. CDR3 coding DNA: TGTGCCAGCAGCTTAGGGGTGGACCGGAGGACTGAAGCTTTCTTT. The V gene is TRBV13, the J gene TRBJ1-1; unclear D gene. The V end lost 0 bases, the J end lost 5 bases, and 13 bases lay between the germline ends. From germline, CDR1 is PRHDT and CDR2 FYEKMQ (reference sequence). The CDR3 length is 15 residues. The variable domain in full, completed from reference TRBV13 and TRBJ1-1, reads AAGVIQSPRHLIKEKRETATLKCYPIPRHDTVYWYQQGPGQDPQFLISFYEKMQSDKGSIPDRFSAQQFSDYHSELNMSSLELGDSALYFCASSLGVDRRTEAFFGQGTRLTVV.

CDR3: CSVGASESYEQYF. DNA of the CDR3: TGCAGCGTTGGGGCCTCAGAGTCCTACGAGCAGTACTTC. The gene calls are TRBV29-1 and TRBJ2-7; D not resolved. Germline loops: CDR1 SQVTM, CDR2 ANQGSEA. V dropped 4 bases and J dropped 1 base, with 11 bases sitting between them. The CDR3 has 13 amino acids.

The gene calls are TRBV20-1 and TRBJ2-5; D is uncertain. The CDR3 is 11 residues long. Deletions cut 0 bases from V and 9 bases from J, with 8 bases between. CDR1 and CDR2 (germline): DFQATT, SNEGSKA (reference sequence). CDR3 residues: CSAREGIPQYF. CDR3 nucleotide sequence: TGCAGTGCTAGAGAAGGCATCCCCCAGTACTTC.

The CDR3 spells CASSLTGGANTGELFF. The CDR3 nucleotides are TGTGCCAGCAGCCTCACAGGGGGCGCGAACACCGGGGAGCTGTTTTTT. The genes are TRBV7-6 and TRBJ2-2; TRBD1 agrees at 9 bases. V shed 5 bases, J shed 0 bases, and the junction held 4 bases outside the gene matches. The CDR3 totals 16 residues. Germline CDR1 is SGHVS and CDR2 is FNYEAQ.

The CDR3 sequence: CASSAGDRSNTEAFF. CDR3 DNA sequence: TGTGCCAGCAGCGCCGGGGACAGGAGTAACACTGAAGCTTTCTTT. This chain connects TRBV9 to TRBJ1-1; 8 positions agree with TRBD1. The CDR3 sequence is 15 residues long. CDR1 SGDLS and CDR2 YYNGEE come from the germline V gene. V lost 3 bases, J lost 2 bases, and 6 bases stayed unmatched. Full variable domain (remainder filled in from reference TRBV9 and TRBJ1-1): DSGVTQTPKHLITATGQRVTLRCSPRSGDLSVYWYQQSLDQGLQFLIQYYNGEERAKGNILERFSAQQFPDLHSELNLSSLELGDSALYFCASSAGDRSNTEAFFGQGTRLTVV.